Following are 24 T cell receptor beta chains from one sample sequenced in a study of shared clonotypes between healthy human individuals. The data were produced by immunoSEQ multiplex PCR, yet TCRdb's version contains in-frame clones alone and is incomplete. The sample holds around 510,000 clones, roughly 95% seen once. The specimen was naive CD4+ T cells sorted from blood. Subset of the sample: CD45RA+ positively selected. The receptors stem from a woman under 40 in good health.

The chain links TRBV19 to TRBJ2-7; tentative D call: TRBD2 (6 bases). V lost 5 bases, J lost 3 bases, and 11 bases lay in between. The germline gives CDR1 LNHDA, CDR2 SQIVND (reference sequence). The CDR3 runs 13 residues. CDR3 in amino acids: CASSAEGLYEQYF. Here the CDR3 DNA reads TGTGCCAGTAGTGCGGAGGGTCTCTACGAGCAGTACTTC. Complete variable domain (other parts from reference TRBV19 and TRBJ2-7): DGGITQSPKYLFRKEGQNVTLSCEQNLNHDAMYWYRQDPGQGLRLIYYSQIVNDFQKGDIAEGYSVSREKKESFPLTVTSAQKNPTAFYLCASSAEGLYEQYFGPGTRLTVT.

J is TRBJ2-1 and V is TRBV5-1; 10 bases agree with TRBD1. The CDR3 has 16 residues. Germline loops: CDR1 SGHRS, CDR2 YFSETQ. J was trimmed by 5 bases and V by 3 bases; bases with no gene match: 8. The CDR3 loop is CASSYTAGTGDNEQFF. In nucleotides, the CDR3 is TGCGCCAGCAGCTATACTGCCGGGACAGGGGACAATGAGCAGTTCTTC.

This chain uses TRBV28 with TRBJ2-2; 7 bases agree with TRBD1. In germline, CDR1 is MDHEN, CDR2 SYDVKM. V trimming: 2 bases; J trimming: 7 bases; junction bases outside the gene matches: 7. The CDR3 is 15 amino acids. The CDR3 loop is CASSLVTGIGGELFF. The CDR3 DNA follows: TGTGCCAGCAGTTTAGTGACAGGGATCGGCGGGGAGCTGTTTTTT.

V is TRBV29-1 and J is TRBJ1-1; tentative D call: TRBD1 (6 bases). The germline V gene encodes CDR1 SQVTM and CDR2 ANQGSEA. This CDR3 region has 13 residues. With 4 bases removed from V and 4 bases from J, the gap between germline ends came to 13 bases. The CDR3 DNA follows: TGCAGCGTTGGTGCAGGGGTTCTCACTGAAGCTTTCTTT. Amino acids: CSVGAGVLTEAFF. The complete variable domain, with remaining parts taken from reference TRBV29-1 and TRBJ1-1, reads SAVISQKPSRDICQRGTSLTIQCQVDSQVTMMFWYRQQPGQSLTLIATANQGSEATYESGFVIDKFPISRPNLTFSTLTVSNMSPEDSSIYLCSVGAGVLTEAFFGQGTRLTVV.

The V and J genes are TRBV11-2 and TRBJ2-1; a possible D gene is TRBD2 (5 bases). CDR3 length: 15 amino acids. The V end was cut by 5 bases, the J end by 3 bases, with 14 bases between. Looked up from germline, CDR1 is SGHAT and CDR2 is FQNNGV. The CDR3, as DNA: TGTGCCAGCAGCCCCCCAGCGGAGCTCTACAATGAGCAGTTCTTC. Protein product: CASSPPAELYNEQFF.

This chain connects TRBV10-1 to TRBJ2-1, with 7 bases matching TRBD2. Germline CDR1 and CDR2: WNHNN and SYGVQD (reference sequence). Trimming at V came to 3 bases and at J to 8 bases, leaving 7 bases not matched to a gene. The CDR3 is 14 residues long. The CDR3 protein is CASSDSGGSDEQFF. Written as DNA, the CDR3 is TGCGCCAGCAGTGACTCGGGGGGTTCGGATGAGCAGTTCTTC.

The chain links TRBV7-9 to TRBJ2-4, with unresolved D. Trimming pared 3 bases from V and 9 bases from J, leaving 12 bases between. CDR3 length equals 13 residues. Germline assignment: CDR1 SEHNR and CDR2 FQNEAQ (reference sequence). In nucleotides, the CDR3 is TGTGCCAGCAGCTTTACGTCCCTAGGCATTCAGTACTTC. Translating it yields CASSFTSLGIQYF.

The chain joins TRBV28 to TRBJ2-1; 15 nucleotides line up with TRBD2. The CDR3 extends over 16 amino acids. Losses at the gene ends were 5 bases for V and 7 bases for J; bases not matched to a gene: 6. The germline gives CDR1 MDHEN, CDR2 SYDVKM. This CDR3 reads CASSLGLAGGWNEQFF. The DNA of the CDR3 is TGTGCCAGCAGTCTTGGACTAGCGGGAGGGTGGAATGAGCAGTTCTTC. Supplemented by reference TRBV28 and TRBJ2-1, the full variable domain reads DVKVTQSSRYLVKRTGEKVFLECVQDMDHENMFWYRQDPGLGLRLIYFSYDVKMKEKGDIPEGYSVSREKKERFSLILESASTNQTSMYLCASSLGLAGGWNEQFFGPGTRLTVL.

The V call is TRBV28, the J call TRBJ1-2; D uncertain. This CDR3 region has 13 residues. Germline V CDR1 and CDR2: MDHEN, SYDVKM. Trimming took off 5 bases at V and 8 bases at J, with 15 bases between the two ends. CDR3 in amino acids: CASSTDPGVGYTF. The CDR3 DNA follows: TGTGCCAGCAGTACCGACCCGGGAGTGGGCTACACCTTC.

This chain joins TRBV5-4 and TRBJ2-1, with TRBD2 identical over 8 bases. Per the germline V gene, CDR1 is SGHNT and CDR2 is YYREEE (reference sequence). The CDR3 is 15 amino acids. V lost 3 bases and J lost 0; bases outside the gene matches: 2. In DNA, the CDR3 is TGTGCCAGCAGCTACGGGACTAGCTCCTACAATGAGCAGTTCTTC. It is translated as CASSYGTSSYNEQFF.

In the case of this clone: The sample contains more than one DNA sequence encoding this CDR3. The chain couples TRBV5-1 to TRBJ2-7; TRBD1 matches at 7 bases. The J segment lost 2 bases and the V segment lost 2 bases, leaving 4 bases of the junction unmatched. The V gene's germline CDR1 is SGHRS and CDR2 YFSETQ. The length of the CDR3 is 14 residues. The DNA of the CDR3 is TGCGCCAGCAGCTTCCGACAGGGCCCCTACGAGCAGTACTTC. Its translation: CASSFRQGPYEQYF.

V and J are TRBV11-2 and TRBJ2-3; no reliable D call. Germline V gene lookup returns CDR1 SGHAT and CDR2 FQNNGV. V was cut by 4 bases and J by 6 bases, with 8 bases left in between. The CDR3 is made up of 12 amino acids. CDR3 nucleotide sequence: TGTGCCAGCAGCTCCTTCGGGGATACGCAGTATTTT. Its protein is CASSSFGDTQYF.

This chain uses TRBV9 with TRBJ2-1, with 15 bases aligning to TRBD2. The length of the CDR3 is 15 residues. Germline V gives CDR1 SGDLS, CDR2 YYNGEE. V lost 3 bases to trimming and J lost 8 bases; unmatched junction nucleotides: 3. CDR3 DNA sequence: TGTGCCAGCAGCGCCAGGACTAGCGGGAGGGATGAGCAGTTCTTC. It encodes CASSARTSGRDEQFF.

The CDR3 reads CASSQADRGATDTQYF. The CDR3 DNA reads as TGTGCCAGCAGCCAGGCGGATAGGGGGGCAACAGATACGCAGTATTTT. V and J are TRBV4-2 and TRBJ2-3; D possibly uses TRBD1 or TRBD2 (6 bases each). Germline-derived CDR1 and CDR2 are LGHNA and YNFKEQ. V lost 3 bases and J lost 3, with 16 bases in between. CDR3 length: 16 residues.

In DNA, the CDR3 is TGTGCCAGCAGCACAGGGACAGGGGGCAATGAGCAGTTCTTC. It yields the protein CASSTGTGGNEQFF. The chain carries TRBV11-2 and TRBJ2-1; TRBD1 matches at 11 bases. The CDR3 is 14 amino acids. Germline-derived CDR1 and CDR2 are SGHAT and FQNNGV. The V and J ends lost 5 bases and 6 bases, in that order; junction bases with no gene match: 3.

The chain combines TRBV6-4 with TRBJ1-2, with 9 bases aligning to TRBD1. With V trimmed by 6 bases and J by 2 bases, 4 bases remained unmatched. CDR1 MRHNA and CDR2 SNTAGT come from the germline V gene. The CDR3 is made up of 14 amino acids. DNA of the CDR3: TGTGCCAGCAGACCGGGACAGGGAAACTATGGCTACACCTTC. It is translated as CASRPGQGNYGYTF.

For the CDR3, the DNA is TGTGCCAGCGGGTTAGCGGGAGGACGGCACAATGAGCAGTTCTTC. It is translated as CASGLAGGRHNEQFF. The V gene is TRBV28, the J gene TRBJ2-1; TRBD2 aligns across 10 bases. V shed 8 bases and J 5 bases; nucleotides not matched to a gene: 9. This CDR3 spans 15 amino acids. Per germline, CDR1 MDHEN and CDR2 SYDVKM.

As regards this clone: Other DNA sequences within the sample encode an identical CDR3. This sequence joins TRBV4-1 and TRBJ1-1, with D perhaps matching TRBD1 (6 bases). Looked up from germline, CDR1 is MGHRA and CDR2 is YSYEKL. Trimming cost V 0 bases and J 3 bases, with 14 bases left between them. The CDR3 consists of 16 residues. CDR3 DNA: TGCGCCAGCAGCCAAGATCAGTCAGGGGAGGACACTGAAGCTTTCTTT. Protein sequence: CASSQDQSGEDTEAFF.

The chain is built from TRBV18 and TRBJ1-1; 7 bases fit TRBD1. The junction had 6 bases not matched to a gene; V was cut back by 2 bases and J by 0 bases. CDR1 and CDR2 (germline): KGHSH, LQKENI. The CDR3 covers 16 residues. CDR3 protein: CASSPTGVQMNTEAFF. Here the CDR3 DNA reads TGTGCCAGCTCACCAACAGGGGTACAGATGAACACTGAAGCTTTCTTT. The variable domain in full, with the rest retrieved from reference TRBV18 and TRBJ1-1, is NAGVMQNPRHLVRRRGQEARLRCSPMKGHSHVYWYRQLPEEGLKFMVYLQKENIIDESGMPKERFSAEFPKEGPSILRIQQVVRGDSAAYFCASSPTGVQMNTEAFFGQGTRLTVV.

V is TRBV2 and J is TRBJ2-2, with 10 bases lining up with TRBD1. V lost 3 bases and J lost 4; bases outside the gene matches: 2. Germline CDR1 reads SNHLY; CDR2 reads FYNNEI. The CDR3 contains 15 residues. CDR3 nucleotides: TGTGCCAGCAGTGAGGGACAGGGGTTCACCGGGGAGCTGTTTTTT. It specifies CASSEGQGFTGELFF.

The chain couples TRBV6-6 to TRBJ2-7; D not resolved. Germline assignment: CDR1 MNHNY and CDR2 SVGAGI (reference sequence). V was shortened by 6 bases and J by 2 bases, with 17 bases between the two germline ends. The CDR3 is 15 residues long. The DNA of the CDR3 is TGTGCCAGCAGGCCGACGCGGCGTCCTACCTACGAGCAGTACTTC. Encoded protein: CASRPTRRPTYEQYF.

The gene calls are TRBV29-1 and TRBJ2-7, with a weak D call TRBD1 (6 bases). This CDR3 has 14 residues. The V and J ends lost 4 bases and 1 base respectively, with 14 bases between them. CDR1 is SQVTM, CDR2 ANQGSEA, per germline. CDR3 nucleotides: TGCAGCGTTGTAAAAGAGGACAGTTCCTACGAGCAGTACTTC. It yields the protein CSVVKEDSSYEQYF.

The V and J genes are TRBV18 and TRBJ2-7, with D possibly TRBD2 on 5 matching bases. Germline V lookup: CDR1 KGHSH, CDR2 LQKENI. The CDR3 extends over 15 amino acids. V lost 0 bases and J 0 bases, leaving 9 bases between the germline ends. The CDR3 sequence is CASSPPGVSSYEQYF. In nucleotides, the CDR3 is TGTGCCAGCTCACCACCCGGGGTCAGCTCCTACGAGCAGTACTTC.

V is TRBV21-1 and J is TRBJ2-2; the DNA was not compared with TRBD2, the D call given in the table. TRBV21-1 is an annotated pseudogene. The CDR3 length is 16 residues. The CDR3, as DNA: TGTGCCAGCAGCCGAGCAAGAGCTAGCGTTGGCGGGGAGCTGTTTTTT. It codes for CASSRARASVGGELFF.